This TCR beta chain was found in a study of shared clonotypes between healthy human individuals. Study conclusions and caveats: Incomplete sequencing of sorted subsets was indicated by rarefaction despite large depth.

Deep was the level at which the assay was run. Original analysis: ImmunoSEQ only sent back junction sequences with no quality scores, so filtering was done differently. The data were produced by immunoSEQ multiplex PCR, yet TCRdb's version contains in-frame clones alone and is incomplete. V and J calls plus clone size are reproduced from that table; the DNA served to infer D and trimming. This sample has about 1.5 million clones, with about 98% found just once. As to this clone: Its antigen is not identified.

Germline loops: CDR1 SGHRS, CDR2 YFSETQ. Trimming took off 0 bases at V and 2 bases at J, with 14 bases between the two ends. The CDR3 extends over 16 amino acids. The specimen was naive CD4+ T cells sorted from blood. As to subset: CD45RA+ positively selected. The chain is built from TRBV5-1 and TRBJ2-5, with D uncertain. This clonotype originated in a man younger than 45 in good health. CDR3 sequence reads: CASSLEQSSTQETQYF. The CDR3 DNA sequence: TGCGCCAGCAGCTTGGAACAGTCGTCGACTCAAGAGACCCAGTACTTC.